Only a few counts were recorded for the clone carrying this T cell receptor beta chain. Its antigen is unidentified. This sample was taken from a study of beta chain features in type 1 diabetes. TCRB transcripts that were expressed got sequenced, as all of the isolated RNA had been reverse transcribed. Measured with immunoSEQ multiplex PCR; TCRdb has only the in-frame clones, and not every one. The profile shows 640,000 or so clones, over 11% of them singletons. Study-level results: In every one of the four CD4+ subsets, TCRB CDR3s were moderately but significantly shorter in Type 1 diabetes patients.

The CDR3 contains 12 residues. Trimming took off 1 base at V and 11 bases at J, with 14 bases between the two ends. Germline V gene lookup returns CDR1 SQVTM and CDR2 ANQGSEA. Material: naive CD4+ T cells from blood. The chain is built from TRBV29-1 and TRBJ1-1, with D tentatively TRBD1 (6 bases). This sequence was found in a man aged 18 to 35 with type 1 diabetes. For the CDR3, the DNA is TGCAGCGTTGAAGTTATGGGGACACTGGCTTTCTTT. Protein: CSVEVMGTLAFF.